A single sample is the source of the 16 T cell receptor beta chains below, sequenced in a study of blood T cell repertoires in COVID-19. Assay used: immunoSEQ multiplex PCR; TCRdb lists only in-frame clones, some missing. The profile shows about 29,000 clones, 75% to 90% of them singletons. The material sequenced was peripheral blood. The receptors were sampled from a man aged 80 or over with acute or convalescent COVID-19.

V and J are TRBV18 and TRBJ1-1; TRBD1 matches at 7 bases. Germline V lookup: CDR1 KGHSH, CDR2 LQKENI. CDR3 length: 16 amino acids. With 4 bases clipped from V and 1 base from J, the junction kept 9 bases outside the gene matches. The CDR3 nucleotides read TGTGCCAGCTCACTTGGACAGGATCGGGGGAACACTGAAGCTTTCTTT. Translated: CASSLGQDRGNTEAFF.

The chain carries TRBV18 and TRBJ1-4; D possibly corresponds to TRBD1 (5 bases). The CDR3 runs to 14 residues. Per the germline V gene, CDR1 is KGHSH and CDR2 is LQKENI. V lost 3 bases and J 6 bases, leaving 11 bases between the germline ends. In DNA form, the CDR3 reads TGTGCCAGCTCACCCCTCGGGGGTGATGAAAAACTGTTTTTT. Translating it yields CASSPLGGDEKLFF.

The rearrangement uses TRBV7-3 and TRBJ1-2, with D unresolved. Germline V gene data show CDR1 as SGHTA and CDR2 as FQGTGA. The germline V and J ends were trimmed by 5 bases and 8 bases, with 15 bases remaining between them. CDR3 size: 13 residues. CDR3 sequence reads: CASSPDSKAGYTF. The CDR3 DNA follows: TGTGCCAGCAGCCCAGACTCTAAGGCAGGCTACACCTTC.

The rearrangement links TRBV6-1 to TRBJ1-4; the match to TRBD1 covers 7 bases. The V gene's germline CDR1 is MNHNS and CDR2 SASEGT. V was pared by 3 bases and J by 6 bases, with 7 bases of the junction left unmatched. The CDR3 extends over 15 amino acids. CDR3 protein: CASSDVGRGDEKLFF. CDR3 sequence (DNA): TGTGCCAGCAGTGATGTCGGCAGGGGGGATGAAAAACTGTTTTTT.

V gene TRBV9 combines with J gene TRBJ1-1; TRBD1 agrees at 9 bases. The CDR3 contains 18 residues. V shed 4 bases, J shed 0 bases, and the junction held 13 bases outside the gene matches. Germline loops: CDR1 SGDLS, CDR2 YYNGEE. This CDR3 is CASSPRTGALPMNTEAFF. In DNA form, the CDR3 reads TGTGCCAGCAGCCCGAGGACAGGGGCCCTTCCTATGAACACTGAAGCTTTCTTT.

The J gene is TRBJ1-1, the V gene TRBV10-3; D is unclear. This CDR3 region has 13 residues. V was clipped by 6 bases and J by 3 bases, with 11 bases between them. CDR1 ENHRY and CDR2 SYGVKD come from the germline V gene. CDR3 protein: CAISRLEDTEAFF. CDR3 in DNA: TGTGCCATCAGCCGATTGGAGGACACTGAAGCTTTCTTT.

In its sample, this clone was seen once. V gene TRBV7-8 combines with J gene TRBJ2-2, with D tentatively TRBD1 (6 bases). Trimming removed 0 bases at V and 4 bases at J, with 12 bases between. Germline CDR1 and CDR2: SGHVS and FQNEAQ. This CDR3 contains 16 residues. This CDR3 is CASSLAIRGGTGELFF. In nucleotides, the CDR3 is TGTGCCAGCAGCTTAGCGATCAGGGGTGGCACCGGGGAGCTGTTTTTT. Full variable domain (remainder filled in from reference TRBV7-8 and TRBJ2-2): GAGVSQSPRYKVAKRGQDVALRCDPISGHVSLFWYQQALGQGPEFLTYFQNEAQLDKSGLPSDRFFAERPEGSVSTLKIQRTQQEDSAVYLCASSLAIRGGTGELFFGEGSRLTVL.

The sample holds a few counts of this clone. The V and J genes are TRBV7-9 and TRBJ1-2; TRBD1 matches 10 bases. V lost 5 bases to trimming and J lost 6 bases; unmatched junction nucleotides: 6. The germline CDR1 and CDR2 sequences are SEHNR and FQNEAQ (reference sequence). The length of the CDR3 is 14 residues. The CDR3 spells CASSRDRGRNGYTF. As DNA, the CDR3 is TGTGCCAGCAGCCGAGACAGGGGGCGGAATGGCTACACCTTC.

V and J are TRBV5-1 and TRBJ2-5, with 11 bases that match TRBD1. The J segment lost 5 bases and the V segment lost 3 bases, leaving 6 bases of the junction unmatched. In germline, CDR1 is SGHRS, CDR2 YFSETQ. The CDR3 is made up of 15 amino acids. CDR3 protein: CASSSRTGGLETQYF. Here the CDR3 DNA reads TGCGCCAGCAGCTCGCGGACAGGGGGCTTGGAGACCCAGTACTTC.

This clone was counted only a few times. V gene TRBV4-2 combines with J gene TRBJ1-1, with TRBD1 matching over 7 bases. Germline CDR1 LGHNA, CDR2 YNFKEQ. With 1 base clipped from V and 5 bases from J, the junction kept 7 bases outside the gene matches. This CDR3 comprises 15 residues. CDR3 in amino acids: CASSQVTGPGTEAFF. As DNA, the CDR3 is TGTGCCAGCAGCCAAGTGACAGGGCCGGGAACTGAAGCTTTCTTT.

J is TRBJ1-5 and V is TRBV19; 12 bases agree with TRBD1. V dropped 6 bases and J dropped 5; count of bases not matched to a gene: 2. CDR1 LNHDA and CDR2 SQIVND come from the germline V gene (reference sequence). CDR3 length: 14 amino acids. CDR3 coding DNA: TGTGCCAGTAGAGGGACAGGGGGCTATCAGCCCCAGCATTTT. It translates to CASRGTGGYQPQHF.

The genes are TRBV5-1 and TRBJ1-2, with no clear D. Germline-derived CDR1 and CDR2 are SGHRS and YFSETQ. The CDR3 is 14 residues long. V gave up 4 bases and J gave up 5 bases, with 15 bases separating them. The CDR3 bases are TGCGCCAGCAGCCCTCCCTCATTGCGGTATGGCTACACCTTC. Protein sequence: CASSPPSLRYGYTF.

The chain employs TRBV7-8 and TRBJ2-3; 13 bases agree with TRBD2. Germline V lookup: CDR1 SGHVS, CDR2 FQNEAQ. This CDR3 is built from 16 residues. V shed 1 base and J 5 bases; nucleotides not matched to a gene: 3. The CDR3 protein is CASSLGTSGGVDTQYF. Here the CDR3 DNA reads TGTGCCAGCAGCTTAGGGACTAGCGGGGGAGTAGATACGCAGTATTTT.

This clone was seen only once. This sequence joins TRBV27 and TRBJ2-3; 12 positions agree with TRBD2. The CDR3 totals 18 residues. J lost 2 bases, V lost 2 bases, and 8 bases had no gene match. Germline CDR1 reads MNHEY; CDR2 reads SMNVEV (reference sequence). As DNA, the CDR3 is TGTGCCAGCAGTTTAAGACTAGCGGGGGCTAGGGCCACAGATACGCAGTATTTT. Protein sequence: CASSLRLAGARATDTQYF.

The chain couples TRBV6-5 to TRBJ1-3, with 8 bases aligning to TRBD1. The V segment lost 6 bases and the J segment 2 bases; nucleotides outside the gene matches: 6. The CDR3 contains 15 residues. Germline V gene sequence: CDR1 MNHEY, CDR2 SVGAGI. DNA of the CDR3: TGTGCCAGCAGCCCGGGACAGGCGGCTGGAAACACCATATATTTT. This translates into CASSPGQAAGNTIYF.

The V call is TRBV11-2, the J call TRBJ1-3, with 9 bases identical to TRBD1. CDR3 size: 17 residues. Germline values: CDR1 SGHAT, CDR2 FQNNGV. V was clipped by 6 bases and J by 3 bases; unmatched bases: 12. CDR3 sequence: CASRKSSGTGSGNTIYF. The CDR3 DNA is TGTGCCAGCAGGAAAAGTTCAGGGACAGGGAGTGGAAACACCATATATTTT.